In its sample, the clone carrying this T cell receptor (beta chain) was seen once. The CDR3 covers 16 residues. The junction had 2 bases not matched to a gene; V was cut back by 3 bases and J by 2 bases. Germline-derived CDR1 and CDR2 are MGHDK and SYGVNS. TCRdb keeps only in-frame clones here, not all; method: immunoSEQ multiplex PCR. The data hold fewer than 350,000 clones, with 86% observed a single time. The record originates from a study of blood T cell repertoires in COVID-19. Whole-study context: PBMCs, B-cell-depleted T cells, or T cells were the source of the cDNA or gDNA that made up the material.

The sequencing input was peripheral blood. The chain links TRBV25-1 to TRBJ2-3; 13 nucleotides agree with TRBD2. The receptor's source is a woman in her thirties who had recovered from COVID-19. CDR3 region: CASSETSGGYTDTQYF. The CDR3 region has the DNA TGTGCCAGCAGTGAGACTAGCGGGGGGTACACAGATACGCAGTATTTT.